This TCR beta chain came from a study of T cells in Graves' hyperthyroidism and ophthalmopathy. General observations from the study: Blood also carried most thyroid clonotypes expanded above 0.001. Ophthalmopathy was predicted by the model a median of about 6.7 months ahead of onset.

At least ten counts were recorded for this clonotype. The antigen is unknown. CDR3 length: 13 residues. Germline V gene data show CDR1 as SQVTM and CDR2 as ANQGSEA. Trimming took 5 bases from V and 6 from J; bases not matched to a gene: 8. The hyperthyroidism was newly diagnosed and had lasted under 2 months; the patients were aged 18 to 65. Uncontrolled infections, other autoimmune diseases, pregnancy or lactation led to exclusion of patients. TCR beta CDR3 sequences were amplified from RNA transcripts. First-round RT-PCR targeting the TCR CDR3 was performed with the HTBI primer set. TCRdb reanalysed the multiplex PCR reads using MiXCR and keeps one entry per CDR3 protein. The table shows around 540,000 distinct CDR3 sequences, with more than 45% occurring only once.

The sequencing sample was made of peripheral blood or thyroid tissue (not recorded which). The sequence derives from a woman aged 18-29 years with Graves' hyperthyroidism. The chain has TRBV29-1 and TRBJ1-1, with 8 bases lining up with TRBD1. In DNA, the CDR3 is TGCAGCGTTTCACAGGGGGGAATCGCTGAAGCTTTCTTT. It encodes CSVSQGGIAEAFF.